The following is a T cell receptor (beta chain) sequence with its context. This sample's time point: baseline pretreatment blood. Treatment noted: 15 Gy SBRT to primary tumor, nephrectomy 4 weeks later. The data were taken from a study of radiation and T cells in renal cell carcinoma. Method: immunoSEQ multiplex PCR; TCRdb's copy keeps in-frame clones and lacks some. The table has 110,000 to 150,000 clones, approximately 91% seen once. CDR3 length: 13 amino acids. CDR1 is SEHNR, CDR2 FQNEAQ, per germline (reference sequence). V was shortened by 2 bases and J by 0 bases, with 4 bases between the two germline ends.

The J gene is TRBJ1-1, the V gene TRBV7-9; the D is unclear. Sequenced material: blood, taken from a patient whose treatment included radiotherapy and nephrectomy. The clonotype comes from a woman between 50 and 59 years old with renal cell carcinoma. The CDR3 sequence: CASSLSVNTEAFF. The CDR3 DNA reads as TGTGCCAGCAGCTTAAGTGTGAACACTGAAGCTTTCTTT. Variable domain in full (rest from reference TRBV7-9 and TRBJ1-1): DTGVSQNPRHKITKRGQNVTFRCDPISEHNRLYWYRQTLGQGPEFLTYFQNEAQLEKSRLLSDRFSAERPKGSFSTLEIQRTEQGDSAMYLCASSLSVNTEAFFGQGTRLTVV.